The 28 T cell receptor beta chains reported below all come from one sample, sequenced in a study of control samples from healthy donors and cancer patients. Produced via immunoSEQ multiplex PCR; TCRdb's table is partial and in-frame only. Of roughly 180,000 clones in the sample, 80% to 95% were seen once. Sequences were obtained from blood. These receptors came from a woman aged 55-70 years in good health.

The chain uses TRBV7-9 and TRBJ2-1; the D call may be TRBD1 or TRBD2 (6 bases each). The CDR3 runs 14 residues. Between the trimmed V and J ends, which lost 6 bases and 2 bases, there was a span of 11 bases. CDR1 is SEHNR, CDR2 FQNEAQ, per germline (reference sequence). CDR3 region: CASSSRGAYNEQFF. CDR3 bases: TGTGCCAGCAGTTCGAGGGGGGCCTACAATGAGCAGTTCTTC.

The V call is TRBV24-1, the J call TRBJ1-2; 10 nucleotides agree with TRBD1. The CDR3 sequence is 14 residues long. Trimming took 7 bases from V and 1 from J; bases not matched to a gene: 2. CDR1 and CDR2 from the germline V gene are KGHDR and SFDVKD. CDR3 DNA: TGTGCCACCAGGGGGGACAGGGGTAACTATGGCTACACCTTC. This gives the protein CATRGDRGNYGYTF.

The chain is built from TRBV7-9 and TRBJ2-1; no clear D. The V and J ends lost 5 bases and 5 bases respectively, with 13 bases between them. The CDR3 totals 14 residues. CDR1 and CDR2 from the germline V gene are SEHNR and FQNEAQ (reference sequence). The CDR3 loop is CASSPLVANNEQFF. The CDR3 coding sequence is TGTGCCAGCAGCCCCCTGGTAGCCAACAATGAGCAGTTCTTC.

This clone was recorded only once. The chain carries TRBV9 and TRBJ1-2; 10 nucleotides agree with TRBD1. After removal of 0 bases from V and 8 bases from J, the junction contained 16 bases not matched to a gene. Germline assignment: CDR1 SGDLS and CDR2 YYNGEE. The CDR3 is 18 residues long. CDR3 sequence: CASSVGGQGFILERGYTF. CDR3 sequence (DNA): TGTGCCAGCAGCGTAGGGGGACAGGGGTTTATCCTTGAAAGAGGCTACACCTTC.

The chain has TRBV27 and TRBJ1-6; possibly TRBD1 for D (6 bases). Between the trimmed V and J ends, which lost 1 base and 10 bases, there was a span of 20 bases. Germline CDR1 is MNHEY and CDR2 is SMNVEV (reference sequence). The CDR3 totals 17 residues. Here the CDR3 DNA reads TGTGCCAGCAGTTTATACCAGGGGCGTTTGGGGTTCTCACCCCTCCACTTT. This gives the protein CASSLYQGRLGFSPLHF.

The chain joins TRBV10-3 to TRBJ1-4, with 9 nucleotides matching TRBD1. The length of the CDR3 is 17 residues. The V and J ends lost 4 bases and 4 bases, in that order; junction bases with no gene match: 10. The germline gives CDR1 ENHRY, CDR2 SYGVKD. In nucleotides, the CDR3 is TGTGCCATCAGTGCCGGAACAGGGGGCGGTGGTAATGAAAAACTGTTTTTT. This translates into CAISAGTGGGGNEKLFF.

The gene calls are TRBV11-2 and TRBJ1-5; D remains ambiguous. V was trimmed by 1 base and J by 0 bases, leaving 7 bases between them. In germline, CDR1 is SGHAT, CDR2 FQNNGV. The CDR3 is 15 residues long. CDR3 in DNA: TGTGCCAGCAGCTTAGTTGGGGATAGCAATCAGCCCCAGCATTTT. It codes for CASSLVGDSNQPQHF.

CDR3: CASSTIRDRRRNTEAFF. CDR3 coding DNA: TGTGCCAGCAGCACGATAAGGGACAGGCGGCGTAACACTGAAGCTTTCTTT. The rearrangement uses TRBV21-1 and TRBJ1-1; the DNA was not compared with TRBD1, the D call given in the table. TRBV21-1 corresponds to a pseudogene. This CDR3 spans 17 amino acids.

The V gene is TRBV5-6, the J gene TRBJ1-5; no clear D gene. The CDR3 has 14 amino acids. Germline loops: CDR1 SGHDT, CDR2 YYEEEE. V was cut by 1 base and J by 5 bases, with 10 bases left in between. The CDR3 spells CASSLYLLDQPQHF. The DNA for the CDR3 is TGTGCCAGCAGCTTGTATCTTTTGGATCAGCCCCAGCATTTT. The whole variable domain, remainder taken from reference TRBV5-6 and TRBJ1-5, is DAGVTQSPTHLIKTRGQQVTLRCSPKSGHDTVSWYQQALGQGPQFIFQYYEEEERQRGNFPDRFSGHQFPNYSSELNVNALLLGDSALYLCASSLYLLDQPQHFGDGTRLSIL.

The V call is TRBV2, the J call TRBJ1-2, with D perhaps matching TRBD1 (6 bases). CDR3 length equals 14 residues. V lost 6 bases, J lost 4 bases, and 15 bases lay in between. CDR1 is SNHLY and CDR2 is FYNNEI in the germline V gene. CDR3 loop: CASSLSTGPYGYTF. CDR3 DNA: TGTGCCAGCAGCTTGAGTACAGGGCCCTATGGCTACACCTTC.

V gene TRBV9 combines with J gene TRBJ2-1; 12 nucleotides agree with TRBD2. V dropped 5 bases and J dropped 6; count of bases not matched to a gene: 12. The CDR3 extends over 17 amino acids. The germline CDR1 and CDR2 sequences are SGDLS and YYNGEE. In DNA, the CDR3 is TGTGCCAGCAGTCATCCCCTAGCGGGGGGGCTGATCAATGAGCAGTTCTTC. Encoded protein: CASSHPLAGGLINEQFF.

This chain links TRBV4-2 with TRBJ2-7, with D possibly matching TRBD1 (5 bases). The germline gives CDR1 LGHNA, CDR2 YNFKEQ. V shed 0 bases and J shed 3 bases, with 12 bases lying between them. The CDR3 covers 15 residues. In DNA form, the CDR3 reads TGTGCCAGCAGCCAAGACCTCCGCAGGGACTACGAGCAGTACTTC. Translation gives CASSQDLRRDYEQYF.

This chain connects TRBV6-5 to TRBJ2-1; weak D call: TRBD2 (5 bases). CDR1 is MNHEY, CDR2 SVGAGI, per germline. The CDR3 spans 13 residues. Trimming removed 0 bases at V and 12 bases at J, with 12 bases between. The CDR3 region is CASSYSGVPGQFF. The DNA of the CDR3 is TGTGCCAGCAGTTACTCCGGGGTGCCGGGGCAGTTCTTC.

This sequence joins TRBV4-3 and TRBJ1-6, with D possibly matching TRBD1 (5 bases). V lost 4 bases and J 6 bases, leaving 16 bases between the germline ends. This CDR3 has 16 residues. CDR1 LGHNA and CDR2 YSLEER come from the germline V gene. CDR3 coding DNA: TGCGCCAGCAGCCCCAGGTGGGGGGGTAGTAATTCACCCCTCCACTTT. This sequence encodes CASSPRWGGSNSPLHF.

V gene TRBV19 combines with J gene TRBJ1-5; D is unclear. The CDR3 sequence is 12 residues long. Trimming took 3 bases from V and 6 from J, leaving 6 bases between them. From germline, CDR1 is LNHDA and CDR2 SQIVND (reference sequence). The chain's CDR3 is CASSIRSQPQHF. For the CDR3, the DNA is TGTGCCAGTAGTATCCGGTCTCAGCCCCAGCATTTT.

The chain uses TRBV7-2 and TRBJ1-5; D unclear. Per germline, CDR1 SGHTA and CDR2 FQGNSA. Trimming pared 0 bases from V and 6 bases from J, leaving 12 bases between. This CDR3 region has 15 residues. CDR3 bases: TGTGCCAGCAGCTTAGCATCCAGAGTGGGTCAGCCCCAGCATTTT. The encoded protein is CASSLASRVGQPQHF.

The chain carries TRBV7-9 and TRBJ1-6; D might be TRBD1 (6 bases). Looked up from germline, CDR1 is SEHNR and CDR2 is FQNEAQ (reference sequence). The CDR3 is 13 residues long. V was trimmed by 0 bases and J by 14 bases, leaving 11 bases between them. The CDR3 coding sequence is TGTGCCAGCAGCTTAGCGCGGACAGACACCCTCCACTTT. Amino acids: CASSLARTDTLHF.

This chain uses TRBV29-1 with TRBJ2-1; D may correspond to TRBD1 or TRBD2 (5 bases each). This CDR3 contains 13 residues. Germline CDR1 and CDR2: SQVTM and ANQGSEA. V was trimmed by 7 bases and J by 5 bases, leaving 15 bases between them. The CDR3 protein is CSALWGWNNEQFF. CDR3 sequence (DNA): TGCAGCGCTCTCTGGGGGTGGAACAATGAGCAGTTCTTC.

The V gene is TRBV10-3, the J gene TRBJ2-2; D gene uncertain. The CDR3 sequence is 12 residues long. Germline V lookup: CDR1 ENHRY, CDR2 SYGVKD. V was cut by 8 bases and J by 5 bases, with 9 bases left in between. CDR3 loop: CAIQHSTGELFF. The DNA of the CDR3 is TGTGCCATCCAGCATTCGACCGGGGAGCTGTTTTTT.

This rearrangement joins TRBV27 to TRBJ1-4; D ambiguous. The CDR3 is 14 amino acids. V lost 5 bases and J lost 2, with 9 bases in between. The germline CDR1 and CDR2 sequences are MNHEY and SMNVEV (reference sequence). The CDR3 here is CASSPGFTNEKLFF. The CDR3, as DNA: TGTGCCAGCAGTCCGGGATTTACTAATGAAAAACTGTTTTTT.

The rearrangement links TRBV12-3 or TRBV12-4 to TRBJ1-2; D might be TRBD1 (6 bases). Trimming took off 8 bases at V and 7 bases at J, with 17 bases between the two ends. The CDR3 has 13 amino acids. CDR3 protein: CASRPGAAGGYTF. Written as DNA, the CDR3 is TGTGCCAGCCGGCCAGGGGCTGCGGGTGGCTACACCTTC.

The J gene is TRBJ1-1, the V gene TRBV18; D unclear. Trimming took off 2 bases at V and 1 base at J, with 11 bases between the two ends. The CDR3 is 15 amino acids. Per germline, CDR1 KGHSH and CDR2 LQKENI. The CDR3 is CASSPSMQENTEAFF. The CDR3 DNA follows: TGTGCCAGCTCACCAAGTATGCAGGAGAACACTGAAGCTTTCTTT.

This clone was seen a single time. The J gene is TRBJ2-2, the V gene TRBV19, with 8 bases matching TRBD1. This CDR3 spans 16 amino acids. Per the germline V gene, CDR1 is LNHDA and CDR2 is SQIVND (reference sequence). J gave up 3 bases and V 7 bases, and 10 bases lay outside the gene matches. The CDR3 sequence: CASTNPRTGHTGELFF. CDR3 DNA sequence: TGTGCCAGTACCAACCCCCGGACAGGGCACACCGGGGAGCTGTTTTTT. Combining the CDR3 with reference TRBV19 and TRBJ2-2 gives the whole variable domain DGGITQSPKYLFRKEGQNVTLSCEQNLNHDAMYWYRQDPGQGLRLIYYSQIVNDFQKGDIAEGYSVSREKKESFPLTVTSAQKNPTAFYLCASTNPRTGHTGELFFGEGSRLTVL.

The V call is TRBV6-5, the J call TRBJ1-1; maybe TRBD1 (5 bases). This CDR3 is built from 13 residues. Trimming removed 2 bases from V and 2 bases from J, with 6 bases in between. The V gene's germline CDR1 is MNHEY and CDR2 SVGAGI. The CDR3 protein is CASSYRDNTEAFF. In DNA, the CDR3 is TGTGCCAGCAGTTACAGGGACAACACTGAAGCTTTCTTT.

The chain has TRBV12-5 and TRBJ1-3; no firm D call. This CDR3 spans 15 amino acids. In germline, CDR1 is LGHNT, CDR2 FRNRAP. V lost 2 bases and J 0 bases, leaving 8 bases between the germline ends. The CDR3 region is CASGLYTYSGNTIYF. CDR3 bases: TGTGCTAGTGGTTTGTACACTTACTCTGGAAACACCATATATTTT.

This chain links TRBV3-1 (or the pseudogene TRBV3-2) with TRBJ2-4, with D uncertain. This CDR3 has 17 amino acids. The germline V gene has CDR1 LGHDT and CDR2 YNNKEL (reference sequence). Trimming stripped 5 bases from V and 1 base from J, with 18 bases between. CDR3 region: CASSIKYGVGAKNIQYF. The CDR3 nucleotides are TGTGCCAGCAGCATTAAGTATGGGGTTGGGGCCAAAAACATTCAGTACTTC.

The gene calls are TRBV19 and TRBJ2-5; 7 nucleotides match TRBD1. The CDR3 length is 16 residues. Trimming took 6 bases from V and 5 from J; bases not matched to a gene: 15. Germline loops: CDR1 LNHDA, CDR2 SQIVND (reference sequence). CDR3 nucleotides: TGTGCCAGTAGACGTCAGGGTCGAGGGGGCCGGGAGACCCAGTACTTC. Protein sequence: CASRRQGRGGRETQYF.

This clone was picked up one time. This sequence joins TRBV7-9 and TRBJ1-6; D perhaps matches TRBD1 (6 bases). V was pared by 5 bases and J by 8 bases, with 13 bases between. The CDR3 is made up of 14 amino acids. Germline V gene data show CDR1 as SEHNR and CDR2 as FQNEAQ (reference sequence). The CDR3 spells CASSPQGRDSPLHF. As DNA, the CDR3 is TGTGCCAGCAGCCCACAGGGACGGGATTCACCCCTCCACTTT.